A single sample gave rise to the 2 T cell receptor beta chains below, sequenced in a study of control samples from healthy donors and cancer patients. Sequenced by immunoSEQ multiplex PCR; TCRdb stores in-frame clones only, minus some. The sample has fewer than 200,000 clones; 80% to 95% are singletons. Sequencing used blood. The receptor source for this set is a man aged 18 to 29 in good health.

The chain employs TRBV10-3 and TRBJ2-1; TRBD2 agrees at 8 bases. J gave up 10 bases and V 2 bases, and 1 base lay outside the gene matches. The CDR3 spans 12 residues. Germline V gene lookup returns CDR1 ENHRY and CDR2 SYGVKD. CDR3 sequence reads: CAISEASGEQFF. Here the CDR3 DNA reads TGTGCCATCAGTGAGGCTAGCGGGGAGCAGTTCTTC.

Only a few counts were recorded for this clone. The V call is TRBV25-1, the J call TRBJ1-1; TRBD1 is a possible D gene (6 bases). Germline values: CDR1 MGHDK, CDR2 SYGVNS. This CDR3 is built from 12 residues. The V end was cut by 6 bases, the J end by 6 bases, with 11 bases between. The CDR3 here is CASREDSPEAFF. CDR3 coding DNA: TGTGCCAGCAGGGAGGACAGTCCTGAAGCTTTCTTT.